Detailed here is one T cell receptor beta chain. Its cognate antigen is unknown. This CDR3 spans 14 amino acids. The germline V gene encodes CDR1 SGHAT and CDR2 FQNNGV. V lost 6 bases to trimming and J lost 4 bases; unmatched junction nucleotides: 5. These data come from a study of cytomegalovirus exposure and HLA in healthy donors. Study at large: An early data release held tens of millions of unique TCRs from HLA-typed donors. Study findings and constraints: Most subjects had HLA-A and HLA-B alleles reportedly predicted accurately by TCR beta sequences. Most of the TCR beta V segments (in an earlier analysis) were productive either about 90% or about 30% of the time. Association of 15,000 to 20,000 TCR beta sequences with HLA alleles was found at 0.05 false discovery rate in a later analysis.

Primers: 60 Vbeta forward and 13 Jbeta reverse. Assay used: immunoSEQ multiplex PCR; TCRdb lists only in-frame clones, some missing. The sample has about 150,000 clones, 78% seen once. The receptor was derived from a woman aged 40 to 55 in good health and CMV-seronegative. The V gene is TRBV11-2, the J gene TRBJ1-1; the match to TRBD1 covers 10 bases. Sequencing was carried out using PBMCs. CDR3 residues: CASRAGQGFTEAFF. The DNA for the CDR3 is TGTGCCAGCAGAGCGGGACAGGGGTTCACTGAAGCTTTCTTT.